This T cell receptor (beta chain) was sequenced for a study of beta chain features in type 1 diabetes. Study observations and caveats: For Type 1 diabetes patients, all four CD4+ subsets carried TCRB CDR3s that were moderately but significantly shorter.

This clone was recorded a few times. Its cognate antigen is unknown. The whole isolated RNA underwent reverse transcription, so sequencing captured expressed TCRB transcripts. Sequencing used immunoSEQ multiplex PCR; TCRdb keeps in-frame clones, though not all of them. Counted here are 200,000 to 300,000 clones, approximately 14% occurring once; the ten biggest clones make up 0.015% to 0.02%. The sample taken for sequencing was naive CD4+ T cells from blood. The clonotype originates from a young man with type 1 diabetes.

CDR3 sequence reads: CSVRTGLTGELFF. CDR3 coding DNA: TGCAGCGTACGGACAGGACTCACCGGGGAGCTGTTTTTT. The chain links TRBV29-1 to TRBJ2-2; 7 bases are shared with TRBD1. With 6 bases clipped from V and 4 bases from J, the junction kept 5 bases outside the gene matches. CDR3 length: 13 amino acids. The germline gives CDR1 SQVTM, CDR2 ANQGSEA.